A selection of T cell receptor beta chains follows, all from one sample in a study of T cell repertoires in cytomegalovirus infection. No cognate antigen is known for these TCRs. TCRdb reprocessed the reads via MiXCR and lists one record per CDR3 protein. The sample holds fewer than 850,000 distinct CDR3 sequences; 25% to 30% are singletons and the top ten take around 13%. The input for sequencing was cultured CD8+ T cells from PBMCs, taken from culture after CMV antigen stimulation. Receptors were obtained from a human donor in good health (CMV status not recorded). Some clones in this sample may be carry-over from other donors' samples. Each CDR3 is given with its conserved first and last residue. The order of the fields is J gene, D gene, V gene, clone size, CDR3 protein, CDR3 DNA. A D gene is named only where the DNA matches it firmly. Clone size is stated in some rows and not others, as once, few, many or a class when expanded.

>TRBJ2-3|TRBD2|TRBV7-9|-
CASSWLAGGRDTQYF
TGTGCCAGCAGCTGGCTAGCGGGGGGCCGTGATACGCAGTATTTT
>TRBJ1-2|-|TRBV25-1|-
CASSGAPREGKDYGYTF
TGTGCCAGCAGTGGGGCCCCAAGGGAGGGAAAGGACTATGGCTACACCTTC
>TRBJ1-1|-|TRBV7-6|many
CASSLAKGGEAFF
TGTGCCAGCAGCTTAGCGAAGGGCGGAGAAGCTTTCTTT
>TRBJ2-2|TRBD2|TRBV12-3/TRBV12-4|many
CASSPFARGLAGGPIFPGELFF
TGTGCCAGCAGCCCTTTTGCCCGAGGACTAGCGGGGGGGCCGATTTTTCCCGGGGAGCTGTTTTTT
>TRBJ1-1|-|TRBV20-1|many
CSARVVGSGMNTEAFF
TGCAGTGCTAGGGTTGTGGGGAGTGGTATGAACACTGAAGCTTTCTTT
>TRBJ2-1|TRBD2|TRBV4-3|few
CASSQDGREPYNEQFF
TGCGCCAGCAGCCAAGATGGGAGGGAACCCTACAATGAGCAGTTCTTC
>TRBJ1-1|TRBD1|TRBV7-9|-
CASSGGTGSSGTEAFF
TGTGCCAGCAGCGGAGGGACAGGGAGTTCGGGCACTGAAGCTTTCTTT
>TRBJ2-7|TRBD2|TRBV27|few
CASSSPQRGSYEQYF
TGTGCCAGCAGTTCTCCCCAGCGGGGGTCCTACGAGCAGTACTTC
>TRBJ2-3|-|TRBV5-4|few
CASSPDITPDTQYF
TGTGCCAGCAGCCCGGACATTACCCCAGATACGCAGTATTTT
>TRBJ2-1|TRBD2|TRBV5-1|-
CASSLAGGGTYNEQFF
TGCGCCAGCAGCTTGGCCGGCGGGGGGACCTACAATGAGCAGTTCTTC
>TRBJ1-1|-|TRBV10-3|few
CAIRPRNRTNTEAFF
TGTGCCATCAGGCCCCGTAACAGGACGAACACTGAAGCTTTCTTT
>TRBJ2-1|-|TRBV27|-
CASQGNYNEQFF
TGTGCCAGCCAGGGTAACTACAATGAGCAGTTCTTC
>TRBJ2-1|TRBD2|TRBV7-8|many
CASNPHRVPKTSGGDNEQFF
TGTGCCAGCAATCCTCACCGGGTCCCCAAGACTAGCGGGGGAGACAATGAGCAGTTCTTC
>TRBJ2-7|-|TRBV10-3|few
CAISGWTEGYEQYF
TGTGCCATCAGCGGGTGGACTGAGGGATACGAGCAGTACTTC
>TRBJ2-3|TRBD1|TRBV28|-
CASSWDRGYTQYF
TGTGCCAGCAGTTGGGACAGGGGTTATACGCAGTATTTT